This passage covers 29 T cell receptor beta chains from one sample sequenced in a study of tumor and adjacent non-tumor tissue in lung cancer. TCRbeta libraries were built with three rounds of nested PCR, modified from ARM-PCR. A single record per CDR3 protein comes from TCRdb applying MiXCR to the multiplex PCR reads. The sample lists 200,000 to 250,000 distinct CDR3 sequences, approximately 74% occurring once. The template was RNA from unsorted bulk tissue. Sequenced sample: lung tumor tissue. The source of these receptors is a man in his sixties with non-small cell lung cancer.

With respect to this clonotype: Since the CDR3 does not end with the conserved phenylalanine or tryptophan, this likely comes from a read error. V gene TRBV29-1 combines with J gene TRBJ2-7; D is perhaps TRBD1 (6 bases). The germline V gene encodes CDR1 SQVTM and CDR2 ANQGSEA. CDR3 length equals 13 residues. The CDR3 spells CSVDEGDAYDQYL. CDR3 nucleotide sequence: TGCAGCGTTGACGAGGGGGACGCCTACGACCAGTACCTC.

Concerning this clonotype: Germline is not matched at one junction end, which may reflect a read error. The chain couples TRBV6-1 to TRBJ2-1; D is uncertain. The V gene's germline CDR1 is MNHNS and CDR2 SASEGT. CDR3 size: 15 residues. The DNA for the CDR3 is TGTGCCAGCAGACAAAGATTAGTGTCCTACAATGATCAGTTCTTC. Its translation: CASRQRLVSYNDQFF.

For this clonotype: A read error may explain this, as a much larger clone is one base away. The V gene is TRBV20-1, the J gene TRBJ2-3; 8 positions match TRBD2. This CDR3 has 14 residues. Germline V gene sequence: CDR1 DFQATT, CDR2 SNEGSKA (reference sequence). CDR3 bases: TGCAATGAAAAAGCGGGAGTGGGCACAGATACGCAGTATTTT. It specifies CNEKAGVGTDTQYF.

This clonotype has more than one count but fewer than ten. One junction end disagrees with the germline gene, perhaps due to a read error. The chain carries TRBV20-1 and TRBJ1-1; tentative D call: TRBD1 (5 bases). The CDR3 totals 12 residues. The germline CDR1 and CDR2 sequences are DFQATT and SNEGSKA (reference sequence). Here the CDR3 reads CSAKGLYTEALF. The CDR3 coding sequence is TGCAGTGCTAAGGGACTTTACACTGAAGCTTTATTT.

This clonotype has at least ten counts. The chain has TRBV4-1 and TRBJ2-7, with D uncertain. Germline CDR1 and CDR2: MGHRA and YSYEKL. The CDR3 has 16 residues. V was cut by 0 bases and J by 3 bases, with 15 bases left in between. CDR3 region: CASSQDRTFPRYEQYF. CDR3 sequence (DNA): TGCGCCAGCAGCCAAGATAGGACGTTCCCTCGCTACGAGCAGTACTTC.

This clonotype has ten or more counts. The J gene is TRBJ2-7, the V gene TRBV20-1; D remains unclear. The CDR3 is made up of 13 amino acids. The germline CDR1 and CDR2 sequences are DFQATT and SNEGSKA (reference sequence). V dropped 6 bases and J dropped 4 bases, with 16 bases sitting between them. The CDR3 is CSALTTDGYEQYF. As DNA, the CDR3 is TGCAGTGCCCTCACCACCGACGGTTACGAGCAGTACTTC.

On this clonotype: This clone may be a read error of a much larger clone one base away. The J gene is TRBJ2-7, the V gene TRBV20-1; 7 bases agree with TRBD1. The V gene's germline CDR1 is DFQATT and CDR2 SNEGSKA (reference sequence). The CDR3 length is 14 residues. CDR3 protein: CSARPGQKVYEHYF. The DNA of the CDR3 is TGCAGTGCTAGACCGGGACAGAAAGTCTACGAGCACTACTTC.

The chain carries TRBV11-2 and TRBJ2-3; D not certain. The CDR3 has 12 residues. CDR1 is SGHAT, CDR2 FQNNGV, per germline. The V and J ends lost 5 bases and 14 bases respectively, with 17 bases between them. The CDR3 loop is CASSHIQSMVYF. CDR3 sequence (DNA): TGTGCCAGCAGCCATATCCAATCGATGGTGTATTTT.

On this clonotype: One junction end disagrees with the germline gene, perhaps due to a read error. This chain uses TRBV6-6 with TRBJ2-5; D ambiguous. Germline CDR1 MNHNY, CDR2 SVGAGI (reference sequence). This CDR3 spans 17 amino acids. CDR3 coding DNA: TGTGCCAGCAGAACAGCCGGGCAAACCCAGACCCAAGAGACACAGTACTTC. It translates to CASRTAGQTQTQETQYF.

This clonotype has at least ten counts. The gene calls are TRBV11-2 and TRBJ1-5; D ambiguous. CDR3 length: 16 residues. Germline CDR1 reads SGHAT; CDR2 reads FQNNGV. The V gene lost 3 bases and the J gene lost 16 bases, with 28 bases spanning the gap. The CDR3 here is CASSFWGLLGRHVSHF. DNA for the CDR3: TGTGCCAGCAGCTTTTGGGGATTGCTTGGGAGGCACGTGAGCCATTTT.

Concerning this clonotype itself: A single base separates this from a much larger clone, so it may be a read error. The genes are TRBV6-6 and TRBJ2-5; 11 nucleotides agree with TRBD1. Germline lookup yields CDR1 MNHNY and CDR2 SVGAGI (reference sequence). This CDR3 is built from 15 residues. V dropped 5 bases and J dropped 5; count of bases not matched to a gene: 7. The CDR3 is CASSPWTGGMETQYF. The DNA for the CDR3 is TGTGCCAGCAGTCCTTGGACAGGGGGCATGGAGACCCAGTACTTC.

The chain carries TRBV20-1 and TRBJ2-1, with 7 bases that match TRBD2. Germline CDR1 reads DFQATT; CDR2 reads SNEGSKA (reference sequence). The CDR3 spans 15 residues. J gave up 9 bases and V 1 base, and 12 bases lay outside the gene matches. The chain's CDR3 is CSARVGGTNAGEQFF. CDR3 sequence (DNA): TGCAGTGCTAGAGTCGGGGGGACTAATGCGGGTGAGCAGTTCTTC.

Note on this clonotype: A much larger clonotype is one base distant, so this may be a read error. The chain recombines TRBV6-1 with TRBJ1-2; D gene ambiguous. CDR3 size: 14 residues. Germline V CDR1 and CDR2: MNHNS, SASEGT. The CDR3 here is CASSEKPENYDYTF. Written as DNA, the CDR3 is TGTGCCAGCAGTGAAAAACCAGAGAACTATGACTACACCTTC.

Of note for this clonotype: A much larger clone is a single base away; this may be a read error. V and J are TRBV6-5 and TRBJ1-4; no clear D gene. This CDR3 contains 13 residues. Germline V gives CDR1 MNHEY, CDR2 SVGAGI. CDR3 sequence: CASKQRGSEKPFF. In DNA, the CDR3 is TGTGCCAGCAAGCAACGCGGGTCGGAAAAACCGTTTTTT.

This clonotype was seen at least ten times. V usage is TRBV20-1 and J usage is TRBJ1-1, with 7 bases matching TRBD1. This CDR3 region has 12 residues. V trimming: 7 bases; J trimming: 0 bases; junction bases outside the gene matches: 2. Germline CDR1 and CDR2: DFQATT and SNEGSKA (reference sequence). The CDR3, as DNA: TGCAGTGGTGACAGGGTGAACACTGAAGCTTTCTTT. It translates to CSGDRVNTEAFF.

Note on this clonotype: This sequence may be a read error, since a much larger clone differs from it by one base. V and J are TRBV20-1 and TRBJ2-1; D unresolved. The CDR3 is 13 amino acids. Trimming cost V 4 bases and J 0 bases, with 7 bases left between them. Germline assignment: CDR1 DFQATT and CDR2 SNEGSKA (reference sequence). The CDR3, as DNA: TGCAGTGCTACCCCGGGCTCCTACAATGAGCAGTTCTTC. Translated: CSATPGSYNEQFF.

The rearrangement joins TRBV19 to TRBJ2-7; D is unresolved. CDR1 LNHDA and CDR2 SQIVND come from the germline V gene (reference sequence). V lost 5 bases and J 5 bases, leaving 10 bases between the germline ends. The CDR3 runs 12 residues. The chain's CDR3 is CASSSVMDEQYF. CDR3 bases: TGTGCCAGTAGTTCGGTAATGGACGAGCAGTACTTC.

The V gene is TRBV28, the J gene TRBJ2-3; tentatively, D is TRBD2 (8 bases). The V and J ends lost 2 bases and 0 bases respectively, with 18 bases between them. Germline lookup yields CDR1 MDHEN and CDR2 SYDVKM. This CDR3 comprises 18 residues. The CDR3 sequence: CASSLRGGGRKSTDTQYF. DNA of the CDR3: TGTGCCAGCAGTTTAAGAGGGGGCGGGAGGAAGAGCACAGATACGCAGTATTTT.

This clonotype was counted a single time. A read error may account for a junction end that differs from germline. The chain links TRBV29-1 to TRBJ2-3; TRBD1 is a possible D gene (5 bases). Germline V CDR1 and CDR2: SQVTM, ANQGSEA. The CDR3 consists of 15 residues. The CDR3: CSVERQRLDTDSQYF. The CDR3 nucleotides read TGCAGCGTTGAACGACAGCGTCTGGACACAGATTCGCAGTATTTT.

In the case of this clonotype: A read error is possible here, since a much larger clone lies one base away. The chain links TRBV29-1 to TRBJ1-3, with D hard to call. CDR3 length: 11 residues. Looked up from germline, CDR1 is SQVTM and CDR2 is ANQGSEA. Trimming shortened V by 7 bases and J by 6 bases, and 10 bases separated the two germline ends. The CDR3 nucleotides read TGCAGCGCCGAAGGTGTAAACACCATATATTTT. Encoded protein: CSAEGVNTIYF.

The J gene is TRBJ1-1, the V gene TRBV28; TRBD1 matches 8 bases. The length of the CDR3 is 13 residues. V was pared by 7 bases and J by 9 bases, with 10 bases of the junction left unmatched. Germline CDR1 MDHEN, CDR2 SYDVKM. CDR3 coding DNA: TGTGCCAGCAATTCCTCCAGGGGGCAAAAAGCTTTCTTT. It specifies CASNSSRGQKAFF.

This chain links TRBV20-1 with TRBJ2-7; perhaps TRBD2 as D (5 bases). The end of the DNA is better explained by TRBJ2-1, so the J call may be wrong. Germline V gene lookup returns CDR1 DFQATT and CDR2 SNEGSKA (reference sequence). The CDR3 sequence is 11 residues long. The CDR3 region has the DNA TGCAGTGCTACGAGCGGCCACGAGCAGTTCTTC. Its protein is CSATSGHEQFF.

By proportion, this clonotype is medium-sized (0.01 to 0.1%). The chain employs TRBV20-1 and TRBJ2-3; 7 positions match TRBD2. This CDR3 contains 16 residues. With V trimmed by 5 bases and J by 1 base, 12 bases remained unmatched. Germline-derived CDR1 and CDR2 are DFQATT and SNEGSKA (reference sequence). CDR3 nucleotides: TGCAGTGCTTGGGGGAAGGGACGGGGGGGCACAGATACGCAGTATTTT. The encoded protein is CSAWGKGRGGTDTQYF.

To note about this clonotype: A read error is possible here, since a much larger clone lies one base away. The rearrangement uses TRBV20-1 and TRBJ2-1; D is possibly TRBD2 (5 bases). The CDR3 covers 13 residues. With 5 bases removed from V and 8 bases from J, the gap between germline ends came to 16 bases. CDR1 and CDR2 (germline): DFQATT, SNEGSKA (reference sequence). In nucleotides, the CDR3 is TGCAGTGCTCCAGCGGAGTGTCGGTATGAGCAGTTCTTC. It translates to CSAPAECRYEQFF.

A note on this clonotype: A clone one base away is much larger, so this may be a read error. The rearrangement joins TRBV29-1 to TRBJ1-1; D gene ambiguous. CDR3 length: 12 residues. CDR1 and CDR2 (germline): SQVTM, ANQGSEA. The CDR3 DNA reads as TGCACGATTGGGCCCCCGAGGACTGGAGCTTTCTTT. It yields the protein CTIGPPRTGAFF.

Details on this clonotype: This could be a read error, since a much larger clone is one nucleotide away. V is TRBV4-1 and J is TRBJ2-5; unclear D gene. Germline CDR1 is MGHRA and CDR2 is YSYEKL. The CDR3 has 15 residues. Trimming shortened V by 4 bases and J by 1 base, and 13 bases separated the two germline ends. In DNA form, the CDR3 reads TGCGCCAGCAGCCTAGATCTAGGAACCCAAGAGACCCAGTACTTC. It is translated as CASSLDLGTQETQYF.

This clonotype showed up many times. The V call is TRBV13, the J call TRBJ2-2; unclear D gene. Germline V gene lookup returns CDR1 PRHDT and CDR2 FYEKMQ (reference sequence). The CDR3 is 16 amino acids. Between the trimmed V and J ends, which lost 1 base and 0 bases, there was a span of 9 bases. CDR3 nucleotides: TGTGCCAGCAGCTTAGATAGGGTGTCGAACACCGGGGAGCTGTTTTTT. It encodes CASSLDRVSNTGELFF.

For this clonotype: Mismatch with germline at one junction end may stem from a read error. This chain links TRBV11-2 with TRBJ2-1; 7 nucleotides agree with TRBD2. CDR1 is SGHAT, CDR2 FQNNGV, per germline. The length of the CDR3 is 18 residues. The CDR3, as DNA: TGTGCCAGCAGCCCAGTAAAGCTCGCGGGGGACTCCAACAATGAGCAGTTCTTC. Translating it yields CASSPVKLAGDSNNEQFF.

Details on this clonotype: At one end the junction does not follow the germline gene, possibly because of a read error. The V and J genes are TRBV11-3 and TRBJ2-5; TRBD1 agrees at 7 bases. CDR3 length equals 16 residues. Germline CDR1 and CDR2: SGHNT and YENEEA. This chain's CDR3 is CASSMSSGGGGETQYF. CDR3 DNA sequence: TGTGCTAGCAGCATGTCGTCAGGGGGTGGAGGAGAGACCCAGTACTTC.